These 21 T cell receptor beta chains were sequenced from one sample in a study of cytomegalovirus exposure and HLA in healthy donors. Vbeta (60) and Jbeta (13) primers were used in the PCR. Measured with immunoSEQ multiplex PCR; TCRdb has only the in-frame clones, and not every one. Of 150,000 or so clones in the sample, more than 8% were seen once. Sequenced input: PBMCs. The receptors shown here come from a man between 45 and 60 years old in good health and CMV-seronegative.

CDR3 nucleotides: TGTGCCAGTAGTATAGTTGACACGCGACACTATGGCTACACCTTC. This gives the protein CASSIVDTRHYGYTF. V is TRBV19 and J is TRBJ1-2, with no clear D. Trimming removed 1 base from V and 3 bases from J, with 12 bases in between. This CDR3 region has 15 residues. CDR1 and CDR2 from the germline V gene are LNHDA and SQIVND (reference sequence).

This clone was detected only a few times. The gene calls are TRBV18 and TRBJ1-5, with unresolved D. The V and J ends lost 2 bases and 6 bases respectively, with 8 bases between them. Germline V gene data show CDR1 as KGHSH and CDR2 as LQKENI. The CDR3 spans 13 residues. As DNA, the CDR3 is TGTGCCAGCTCACCAGATCGGTTTCAGCCCCAGCATTTT. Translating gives CASSPDRFQPQHF.

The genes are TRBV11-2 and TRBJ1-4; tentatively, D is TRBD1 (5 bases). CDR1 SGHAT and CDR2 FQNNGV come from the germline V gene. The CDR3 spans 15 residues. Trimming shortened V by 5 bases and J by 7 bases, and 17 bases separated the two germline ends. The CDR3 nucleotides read TGTGCCAGCAGCCCAGGCGGGGCTGGACGTGAAAAACTGTTTTTT. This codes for CASSPGGAGREKLFF.

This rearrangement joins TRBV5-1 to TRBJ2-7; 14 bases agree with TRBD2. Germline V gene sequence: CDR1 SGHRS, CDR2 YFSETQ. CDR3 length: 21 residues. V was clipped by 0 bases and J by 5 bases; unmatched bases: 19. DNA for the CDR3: TGCGCCAGCAGCTTGGAGAGGGGGCGGCCGGGACTAGCGGGAGAAGAGGACGAGCAGTACTTC. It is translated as CASSLERGRPGLAGEEDEQYF.

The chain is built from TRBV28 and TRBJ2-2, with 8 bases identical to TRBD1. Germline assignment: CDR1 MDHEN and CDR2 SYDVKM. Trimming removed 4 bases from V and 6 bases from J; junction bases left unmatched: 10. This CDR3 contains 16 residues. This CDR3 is CASSSNRRTGSGELFF. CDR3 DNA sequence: TGTGCCAGCAGTTCGAATCGTAGGACAGGGTCCGGGGAGCTGTTTTTT.

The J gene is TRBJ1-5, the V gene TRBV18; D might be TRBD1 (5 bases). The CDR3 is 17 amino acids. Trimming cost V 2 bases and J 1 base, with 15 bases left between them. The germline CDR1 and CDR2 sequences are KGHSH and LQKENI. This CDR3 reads CASSPVIAGKSNQPQHF. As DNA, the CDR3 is TGTGCCAGCTCACCAGTCATAGCAGGGAAAAGCAATCAGCCCCAGCATTTT. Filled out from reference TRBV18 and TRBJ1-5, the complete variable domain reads NAGVMQNPRHLVRRRGQEARLRCSPMKGHSHVYWYRQLPEEGLKFMVYLQKENIIDESGMPKERFSAEFPKEGPSILRIQQVVRGDSAAYFCASSPVIAGKSNQPQHFGDGTRLSIL.

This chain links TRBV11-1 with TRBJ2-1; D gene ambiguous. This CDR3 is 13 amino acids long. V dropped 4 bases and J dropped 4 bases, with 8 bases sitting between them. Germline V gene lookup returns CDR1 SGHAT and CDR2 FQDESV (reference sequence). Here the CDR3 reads CASSYRRYNEQFF. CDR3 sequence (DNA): TGTGCCAGCAGCTACCGGCGGTACAATGAGCAGTTCTTC.

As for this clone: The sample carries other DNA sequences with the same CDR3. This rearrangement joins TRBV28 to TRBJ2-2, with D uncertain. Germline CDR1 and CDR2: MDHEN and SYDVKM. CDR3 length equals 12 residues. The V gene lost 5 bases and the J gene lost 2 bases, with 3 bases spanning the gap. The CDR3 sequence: CASSLNTGELFF. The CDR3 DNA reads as TGTGCCAGCAGTCTTAACACCGGGGAGCTGTTTTTT.

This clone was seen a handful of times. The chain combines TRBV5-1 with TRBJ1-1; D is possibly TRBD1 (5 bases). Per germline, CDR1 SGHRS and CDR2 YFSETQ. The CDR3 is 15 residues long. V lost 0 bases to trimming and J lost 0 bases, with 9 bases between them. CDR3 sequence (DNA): TGCGCCAGCAGCTTGGAGACAGCTCTGAACACTGAAGCTTTCTTT. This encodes CASSLETALNTEAFF.

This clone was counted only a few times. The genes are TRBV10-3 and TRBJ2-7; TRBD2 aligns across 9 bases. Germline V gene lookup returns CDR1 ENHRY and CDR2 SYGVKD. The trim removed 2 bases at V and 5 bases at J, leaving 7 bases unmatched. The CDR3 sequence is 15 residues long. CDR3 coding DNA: TGTGCCATCAGTGAGGGTAGCGGGAGAGTCGACGAGCAGTACTTC. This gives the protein CAISEGSGRVDEQYF.

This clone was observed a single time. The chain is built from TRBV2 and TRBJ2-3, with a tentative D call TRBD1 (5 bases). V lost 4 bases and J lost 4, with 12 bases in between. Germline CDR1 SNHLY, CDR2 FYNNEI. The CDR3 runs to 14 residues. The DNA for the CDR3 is TGTGCCAGCAGTGGAACAGGATGGGCAGATACGCAGTATTTT. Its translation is CASSGTGWADTQYF. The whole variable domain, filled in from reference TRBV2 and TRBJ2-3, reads EPEVTQTPSHQVTQMGQEVILRCVPISNHLYFYWYRQILGQKVEFLVSFYNNEISEKSEIFDDQFSVERPDGSNFTLKIRSTKLEDSAMYFCASSGTGWADTQYFGPGTRLTVL.

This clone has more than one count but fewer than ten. The CDR3 loop is CASSLADGAEAFF. The CDR3 region has the DNA TGCGCCAGCAGCTTGGCGGACGGGGCTGAAGCTTTCTTT. This chain connects TRBV5-1 to TRBJ1-1; D is undetermined. V was trimmed by 0 bases and J by 6 bases, leaving 9 bases between them. The CDR3 is made up of 13 amino acids. Germline V gene data show CDR1 as SGHRS and CDR2 as YFSETQ.

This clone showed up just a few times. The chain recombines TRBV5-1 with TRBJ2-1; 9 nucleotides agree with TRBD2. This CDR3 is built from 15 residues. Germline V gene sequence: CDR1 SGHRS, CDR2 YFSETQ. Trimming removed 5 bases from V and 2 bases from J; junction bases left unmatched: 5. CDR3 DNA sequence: TGCGCCAGCAGAAGTAGCGGGAGCACCTACAATGAGCAGTTCTTC. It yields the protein CASRSSGSTYNEQFF.

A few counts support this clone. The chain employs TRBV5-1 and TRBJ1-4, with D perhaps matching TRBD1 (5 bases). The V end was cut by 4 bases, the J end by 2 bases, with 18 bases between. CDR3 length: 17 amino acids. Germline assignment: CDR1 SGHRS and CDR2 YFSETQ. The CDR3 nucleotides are TGCGCCAGCAGCCTCCAGCCCGGGGGGAAGACTAATGAAAAACTGTTTTTT. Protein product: CASSLQPGGKTNEKLFF.

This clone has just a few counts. The CDR3 here is CSGTIGTGSTEAFF. DNA for the CDR3: TGCAGCGGTACAATCGGGACAGGGAGCACTGAAGCTTTCTTT. This chain connects TRBV29-1 to TRBJ1-1; 9 bases match TRBD1. Trimming cost V 7 bases and J 4 bases; bases outside gene matches: 10. This CDR3 spans 14 amino acids. Germline CDR1 and CDR2: SQVTM and ANQGSEA.

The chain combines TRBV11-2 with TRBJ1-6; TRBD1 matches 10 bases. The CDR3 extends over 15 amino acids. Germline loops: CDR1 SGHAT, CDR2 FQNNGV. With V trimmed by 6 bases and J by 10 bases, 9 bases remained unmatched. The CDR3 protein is CASRQAGTGDSPLHF. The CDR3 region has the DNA TGTGCCAGCAGACAGGCCGGGACAGGGGACTCACCCCTCCACTTT.

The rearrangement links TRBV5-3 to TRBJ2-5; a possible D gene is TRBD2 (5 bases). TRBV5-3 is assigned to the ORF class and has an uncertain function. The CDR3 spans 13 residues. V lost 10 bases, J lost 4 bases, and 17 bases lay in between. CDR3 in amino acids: CAPNKTRGETQYF. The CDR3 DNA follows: TGTGCCCCAAACAAGACACGGGGAGAGACCCAGTACTTC.

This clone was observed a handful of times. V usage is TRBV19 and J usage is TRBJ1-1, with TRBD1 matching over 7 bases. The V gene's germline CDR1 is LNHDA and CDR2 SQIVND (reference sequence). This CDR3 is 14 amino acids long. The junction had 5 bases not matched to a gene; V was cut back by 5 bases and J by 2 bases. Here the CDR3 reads CASSFRQGNTEAFF. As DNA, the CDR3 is TGTGCCAGTAGTTTCCGACAGGGAAACACTGAAGCTTTCTTT.

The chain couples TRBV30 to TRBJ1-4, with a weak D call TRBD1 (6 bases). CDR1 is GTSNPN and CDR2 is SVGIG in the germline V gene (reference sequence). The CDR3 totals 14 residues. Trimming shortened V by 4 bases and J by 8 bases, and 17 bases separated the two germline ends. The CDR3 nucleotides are TGTGCCTGGATGGGGGGGCTACGGGGGGAAAAACTGTTTTTT. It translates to CAWMGGLRGEKLFF.

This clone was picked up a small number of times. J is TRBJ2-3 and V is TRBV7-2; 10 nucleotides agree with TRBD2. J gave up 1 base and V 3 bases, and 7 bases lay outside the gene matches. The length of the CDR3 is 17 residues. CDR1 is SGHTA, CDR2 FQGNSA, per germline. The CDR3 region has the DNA TGTGCCAGCAGCTTTTCTAGCGGGGGTCTTCGCACAGATACGCAGTATTTT. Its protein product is CASSFSSGGLRTDTQYF.

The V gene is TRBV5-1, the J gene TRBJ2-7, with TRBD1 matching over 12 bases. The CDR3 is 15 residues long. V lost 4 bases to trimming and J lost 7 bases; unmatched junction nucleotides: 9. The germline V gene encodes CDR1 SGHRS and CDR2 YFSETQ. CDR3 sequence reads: CASSGRGQGAGEQYF. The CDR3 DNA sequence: TGCGCCAGCAGCGGGAGGGGACAGGGGGCGGGAGAGCAGTACTTC.